This TCR beta chain is drawn from a study of T cells in Graves' hyperthyroidism and ophthalmopathy. Per the germline V gene, CDR1 is LGHNA and CDR2 is YNFKEQ. There are 15 residues in the CDR3. Trimming pared 0 bases from V and 6 bases from J, leaving 9 bases between. TCR beta CDR3 regions were amplified from RNA. The HTBI primer set was used in a first-round RT-PCR of the TCR CDR3. TCRdb called the multiplex PCR reads again in MiXCR, with one record for every CDR3 protein. Of around 700,000 distinct CDR3 sequences listed, approximately 18% are singletons. This chain joins TRBV4-2 and TRBJ1-6; no firm D call. The material sequenced was blood. This TCR was recovered from a woman aged 45-60 years with Graves' hyperthyroidism that later progressed to Graves' ophthalmopathy. Here the CDR3 DNA reads TGTGCCAGCAGCCAAGATCGGCAGTTTAATTCACCCCTCCACTTT. It translates to CASSQDRQFNSPLHF.